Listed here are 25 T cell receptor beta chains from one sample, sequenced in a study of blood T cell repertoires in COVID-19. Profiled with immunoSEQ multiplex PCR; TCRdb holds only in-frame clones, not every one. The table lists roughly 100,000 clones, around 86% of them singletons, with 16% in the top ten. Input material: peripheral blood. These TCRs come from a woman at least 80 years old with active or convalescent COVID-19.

CDR3 sequence (DNA): TGTGCCAGTAGTATAATGAGCTCTGGGGCCAACGTCCTGACTTTC. Its protein product is CASSIMSSGANVLTF. J is TRBJ2-6 and V is TRBV19; D unclear. CDR1 is LNHDA, CDR2 SQIVND, per germline (reference sequence). Trimming removed 2 bases at V and 0 bases at J, with 5 bases between. This CDR3 comprises 15 residues.

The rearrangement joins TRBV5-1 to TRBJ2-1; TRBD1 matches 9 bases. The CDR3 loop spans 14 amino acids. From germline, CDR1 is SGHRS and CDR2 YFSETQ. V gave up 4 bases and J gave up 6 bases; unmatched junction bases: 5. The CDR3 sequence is CASSLRTGVNEQFF. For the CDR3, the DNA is TGCGCCAGCAGCCTCAGGACAGGGGTCAATGAGCAGTTCTTC.

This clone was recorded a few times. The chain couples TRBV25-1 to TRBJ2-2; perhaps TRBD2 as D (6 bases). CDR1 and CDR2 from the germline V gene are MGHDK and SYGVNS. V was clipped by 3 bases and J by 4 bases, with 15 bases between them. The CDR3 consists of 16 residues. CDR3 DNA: TGTGCCAGCAGTGACCCCCAACTAGCTGCCACCGGGGAGCTGTTTTTT. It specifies CASSDPQLAATGELFF.

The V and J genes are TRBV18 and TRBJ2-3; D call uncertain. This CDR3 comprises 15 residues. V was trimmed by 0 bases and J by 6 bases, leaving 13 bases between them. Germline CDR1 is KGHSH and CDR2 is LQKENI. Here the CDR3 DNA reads TGTGCCAGCTCACCACCCTCTGGTTCCCGGGATACGCAGTATTTT. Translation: CASSPPSGSRDTQYF.

In DNA form, the CDR3 reads TGTGCCACCAGCAGGACAGGGTTCTATGGCTACACCTTC. It encodes CATSRTGFYGYTF. V and J are TRBV15 and TRBJ1-2; 7 nucleotides align to TRBD1. V was clipped by 3 bases and J by 4 bases; unmatched bases: 2. There are 13 residues in the CDR3. CDR1 and CDR2 (germline): LNHNV, YYDKDF (reference sequence).

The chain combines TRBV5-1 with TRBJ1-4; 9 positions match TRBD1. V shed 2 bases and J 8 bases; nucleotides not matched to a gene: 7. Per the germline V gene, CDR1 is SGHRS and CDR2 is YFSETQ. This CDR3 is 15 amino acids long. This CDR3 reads CASSFGQGRPEKLFF. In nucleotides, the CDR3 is TGCGCCAGCAGCTTCGGACAGGGGAGACCCGAAAAACTGTTTTTT.

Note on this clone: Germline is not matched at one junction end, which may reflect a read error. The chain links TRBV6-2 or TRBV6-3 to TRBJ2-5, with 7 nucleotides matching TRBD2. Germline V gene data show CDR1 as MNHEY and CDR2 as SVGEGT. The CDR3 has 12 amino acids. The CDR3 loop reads CASSTLSGSGDF. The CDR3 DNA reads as TGTGCCAGCAGTACCCTTAGCGGGTCGGGGGACTTC.

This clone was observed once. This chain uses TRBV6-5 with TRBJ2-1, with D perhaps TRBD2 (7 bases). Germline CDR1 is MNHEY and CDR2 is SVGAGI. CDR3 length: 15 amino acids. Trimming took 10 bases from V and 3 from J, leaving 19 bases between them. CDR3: CATPEGGGIYNEQFF. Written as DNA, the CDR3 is TGTGCCACCCCAGAAGGGGGAGGGATCTACAATGAGCAGTTCTTC.

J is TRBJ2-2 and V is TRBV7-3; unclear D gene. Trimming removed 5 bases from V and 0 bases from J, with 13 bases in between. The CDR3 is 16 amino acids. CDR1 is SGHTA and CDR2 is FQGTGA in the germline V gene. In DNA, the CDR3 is TGTGCCAGCAGCCAAATGGGCTCCTCGAACACCGGGGAGCTGTTTTTT. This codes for CASSQMGSSNTGELFF.

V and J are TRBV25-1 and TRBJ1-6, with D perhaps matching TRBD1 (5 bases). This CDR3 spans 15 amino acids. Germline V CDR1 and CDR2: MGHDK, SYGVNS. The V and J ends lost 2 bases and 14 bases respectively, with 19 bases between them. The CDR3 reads CASSEQGAGRDTLHF. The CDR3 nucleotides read TGTGCCAGCAGTGAACAGGGCGCTGGGCGGGATACCCTCCACTTT.

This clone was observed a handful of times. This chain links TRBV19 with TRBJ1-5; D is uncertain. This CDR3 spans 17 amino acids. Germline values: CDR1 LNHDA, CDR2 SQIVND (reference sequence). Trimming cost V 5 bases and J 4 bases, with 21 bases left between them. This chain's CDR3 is CASSPHWVTPSNQPQHF. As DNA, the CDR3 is TGTGCCAGTAGTCCTCACTGGGTGACACCCTCTAATCAGCCCCAGCATTTT. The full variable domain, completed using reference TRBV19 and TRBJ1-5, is DGGITQSPKYLFRKEGQNVTLSCEQNLNHDAMYWYRQDPGQGLRLIYYSQIVNDFQKGDIAEGYSVSREKKESFPLTVTSAQKNPTAFYLCASSPHWVTPSNQPQHFGDGTRLSIL.

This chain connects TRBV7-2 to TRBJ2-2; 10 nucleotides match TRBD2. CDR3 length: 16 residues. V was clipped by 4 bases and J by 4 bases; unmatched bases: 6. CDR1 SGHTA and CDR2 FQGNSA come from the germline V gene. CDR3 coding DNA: TGTGCCAGCAGCTCCTTGAGCGGGAGGGTCACCGGGGAGCTGTTTTTT. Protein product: CASSSLSGRVTGELFF.

The chain's CDR3 is CASSPGDTEAFF. The CDR3 DNA sequence: TGTGCCAGCAGCCCGGGGGACACTGAAGCTTTCTTT. The V call is TRBV9, the J call TRBJ1-1; TRBD1 might be the D (5 bases). The germline V and J ends were trimmed by 4 bases and 3 bases, with 7 bases remaining between them. Germline CDR1 is SGDLS and CDR2 is YYNGEE. This CDR3 has 12 residues.

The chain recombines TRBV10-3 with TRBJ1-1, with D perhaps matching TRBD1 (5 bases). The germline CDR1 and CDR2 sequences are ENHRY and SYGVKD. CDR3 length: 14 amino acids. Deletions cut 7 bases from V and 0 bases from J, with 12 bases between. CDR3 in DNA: TGTGCCATCATGACCGGGGGTATGAACACTGAAGCTTTCTTT. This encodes CAIMTGGMNTEAFF.

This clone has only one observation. This chain's CDR3 is CASSLVAGASQEAFF. The CDR3 DNA reads as TGTGCCAGCAGCTTAGTGGCAGGGGCATCTCAAGAAGCTTTCTTT. This chain joins TRBV11-1 and TRBJ1-1, with D perhaps TRBD1 (6 bases). CDR3 size: 15 residues. Per the germline V gene, CDR1 is SGHAT and CDR2 is FQDESV (reference sequence). V was cut by 1 base and J by 8 bases, with 17 bases left in between. The full variable domain, completed using reference TRBV11-1 and TRBJ1-1, is EAEVAQSPRYKITEKSQAVAFWCDPISGHATLYWYRQILGQGPELLVQFQDESVVDDSQLPKDRFSAERLKGVDSTLKIQPAELGDSAMYLCASSLVAGASQEAFFGQGTRLTVV.

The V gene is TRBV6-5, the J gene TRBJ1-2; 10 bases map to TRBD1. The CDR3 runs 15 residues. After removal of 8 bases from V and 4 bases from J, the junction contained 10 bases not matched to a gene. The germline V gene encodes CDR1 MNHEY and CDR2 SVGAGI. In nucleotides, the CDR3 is TGTGCCAGCGGACCAGACAGGGGGCAAAGCTATGGCTACACCTTC. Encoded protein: CASGPDRGQSYGYTF.

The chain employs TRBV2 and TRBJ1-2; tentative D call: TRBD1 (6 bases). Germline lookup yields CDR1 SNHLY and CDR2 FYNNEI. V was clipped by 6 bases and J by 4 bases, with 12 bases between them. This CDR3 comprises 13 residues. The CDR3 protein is CASSADRLYGYTF. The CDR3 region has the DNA TGTGCCAGCAGCGCCGACAGGCTCTATGGCTACACCTTC. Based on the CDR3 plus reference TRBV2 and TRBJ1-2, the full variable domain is EPEVTQTPSHQVTQMGQEVILRCVPISNHLYFYWYRQILGQKVEFLVSFYNNEISEKSEIFDDQFSVERPDGSNFTLKIRSTKLEDSAMYFCASSADRLYGYTFGSGTRLTVV.

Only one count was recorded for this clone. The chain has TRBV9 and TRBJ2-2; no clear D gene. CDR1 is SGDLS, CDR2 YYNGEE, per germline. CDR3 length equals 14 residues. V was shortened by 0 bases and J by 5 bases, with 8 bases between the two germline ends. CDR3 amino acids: CASSVALVTGELFF. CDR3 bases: TGTGCCAGCAGCGTAGCACTGGTTACCGGGGAGCTGTTTTTT.

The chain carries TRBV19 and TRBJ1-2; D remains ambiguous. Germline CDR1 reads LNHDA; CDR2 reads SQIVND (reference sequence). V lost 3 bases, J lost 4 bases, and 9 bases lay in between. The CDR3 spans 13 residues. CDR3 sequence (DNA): TGTGCCAGTAGTATGAACGGTGCCTATGGCTACACCTTC. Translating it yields CASSMNGAYGYTF.

CDR3: CASSPNSPFTQYF. CDR3 nucleotides: TGTGCCAGCAGCCCCAATAGTCCTTTTACGCAGTATTTT. This sequence joins TRBV7-9 and TRBJ2-3; D remains unclear. The CDR3 is 13 residues long. V lost 5 bases, J lost 8 bases, and 14 bases lay in between. The germline V gene has CDR1 SEHNR and CDR2 FQNEAQ (reference sequence).

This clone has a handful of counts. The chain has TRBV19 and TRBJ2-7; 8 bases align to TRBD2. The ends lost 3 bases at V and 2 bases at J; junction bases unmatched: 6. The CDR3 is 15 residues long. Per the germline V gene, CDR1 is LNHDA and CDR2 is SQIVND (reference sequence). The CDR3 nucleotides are TGTGCCAGTAGTATTAGGGCGGGAGGACCCTACGAGCAGTACTTC. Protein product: CASSIRAGGPYEQYF.

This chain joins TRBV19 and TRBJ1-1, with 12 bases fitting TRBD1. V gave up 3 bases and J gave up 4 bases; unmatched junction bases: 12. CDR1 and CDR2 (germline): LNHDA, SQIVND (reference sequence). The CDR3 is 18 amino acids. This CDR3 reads CASSIWGQGARGFTEAFF. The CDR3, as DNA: TGTGCCAGTAGTATTTGGGGACAGGGGGCGCGAGGTTTCACTGAAGCTTTCTTT.

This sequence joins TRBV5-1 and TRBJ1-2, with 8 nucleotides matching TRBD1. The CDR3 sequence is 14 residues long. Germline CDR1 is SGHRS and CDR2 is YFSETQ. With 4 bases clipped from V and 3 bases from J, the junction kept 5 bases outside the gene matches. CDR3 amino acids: CASSPGQGDYGYTF. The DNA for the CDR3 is TGCGCCAGCAGCCCCGGACAGGGTGACTATGGCTACACCTTC.

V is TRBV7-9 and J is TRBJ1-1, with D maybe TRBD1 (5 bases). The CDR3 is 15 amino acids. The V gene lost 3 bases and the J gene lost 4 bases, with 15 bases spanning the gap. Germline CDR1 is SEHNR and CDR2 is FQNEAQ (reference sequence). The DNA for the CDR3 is TGTGCCAGCAGCTTCGGGGCTACGCGGGGCACTGAAGCTTTCTTT. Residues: CASSFGATRGTEAFF. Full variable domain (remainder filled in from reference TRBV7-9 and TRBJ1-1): DTGVSQNPRHKITKRGQNVTFRCDPISEHNRLYWYRQTLGQGPEFLTYFQNEAQLEKSRLLSDRFSAERPKGSFSTLEIQRTEQGDSAMYLCASSFGATRGTEAFFGQGTRLTVV.

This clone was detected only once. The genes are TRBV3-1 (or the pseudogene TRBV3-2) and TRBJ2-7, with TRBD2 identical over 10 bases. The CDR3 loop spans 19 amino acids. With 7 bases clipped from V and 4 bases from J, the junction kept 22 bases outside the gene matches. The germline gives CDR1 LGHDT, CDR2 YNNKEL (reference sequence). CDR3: CASTDTGPAGGKKSYEQYF. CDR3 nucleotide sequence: TGTGCCAGCACAGATACAGGGCCAGCGGGGGGGAAAAAATCGTACGAGCAGTACTTC.